This T cell receptor (beta chain) was captured in a study of blood T cells in healthy people across ages. Study findings and constraints: The authors considered diversity estimates from one million T cells to be underestimates.

This clonotype was counted a few times. Its antigen remains unidentified. The second PCR ran about 6 to 12 cycles with a sample-barcoded 5' primer and J-beta primers. TCRdb passed the 5' RACE reads through MiXCR, listing each CDR3 protein once. This sample carries fewer than 2 million distinct CDR3 sequences, roughly 43% of them seen once, and the ten largest clones take roughly 23%. V gave up 6 bases and J gave up 0 bases, with 22 bases separating them. The CDR3 has 19 amino acids. CDR1 SGHDT and CDR2 YYEEEE come from the germline V gene. The chain carries TRBV5-6 and TRBJ2-6; TRBD2 might be the D (6 bases). The sequenced sample was blood. The sequence was collected from a human donor in good health. The CDR3 reads CASNFMGFAGSSGANVLTF. The CDR3 DNA sequence: TGTGCCAGCAACTTCATGGGGTTTGCGGGGAGCTCTGGGGCCAACGTCCTGACTTTC.